Listed below are T cell receptor beta chains from one sample, sequenced in a study of response to subunit inactivated influenza vaccine. TCRdb reanalysed the RT-PCR reads using MiXCR and keeps one entry per CDR3 protein. The sample includes 650,000 or so distinct CDR3 sequences, approximately 15% seen only once; the top ten take 7.5% to 9%. This material consisted of PBMCs from blood, taken about 14 days before vaccination. All receptors come from a man aged 50-59 years who received an inactivated influenza vaccine. The CDR3 runs from the conserved cysteine through the conserved F or W. Each record gives: V gene, D gene, clone size, J gene, CDR3 DNA, CDR3 protein. A D gene is named only where the DNA matches it firmly. Rows give clone size only sometimes, using once, few, many, or a class for an expanded clone.

>TRBV4-2|TRBD2|.|TRBJ2-3
TGTGCCAGCAGCCAAGATCGAGCTAGCGGAGCTGATACGCAGTATTTT
CASSQDRASGADTQYF
>TRBV6-1|.|few|TRBJ2-7
TGTGCCAGCGGGTTCCCCGGGGCTTACGAGCAGTACTTC
CASGFPGAYEQYF
>TRBV20-1|.|few|TRBJ2-7
TGCAGTGCTAGATTTCTCGCGGGAACCTTATTATACGAGCAGTACTTC
CSARFLAGTLLYEQYF
>TRBV21-1|.|few|TRBJ2-4
TGTGCCAGCAGCAAAGCGAGGACTAGCGGGAGTCGTGGGGCGTTC
CASSKARTSGSRGAF
>TRBV5-1|.|few|TRBJ1-6
TGCGCCAGCAGCTTGGGTCATGACAGCTCACCCCTCCACTTT
CASSLGHDSSPLHF
>TRBV7-9|TRBD1|few|TRBJ1-5
TGTGCCAGCAGCTATCAACAGGGGTCGGGGCAGCCCCAGCATTTT
CASSYQQGSGQPQHF
>TRBV5-6|TRBD2|many|TRBJ2-5
TGTGCCAGCACTGGAGGACTAGTGGGGACCCAGTACTTC
CASTGGLVGTQYF
>TRBV12-3/TRBV12-4|TRBD2|.|TRBJ2-7
TGTGCCAGCAGTCCCTTGACTAGCGGGGGCCTGAACTTC
CASSPLTSGGLNF
>TRBV7-9|.|few|TRBJ2-5
TGTGCCAGCAGCACGTTTTGGTACAAGGGGCTTTATGAGACCCAGTACTTC
CASSTFWYKGLYETQYF
>TRBV5-1|.|.|TRBJ2-2
TGCGCCAGCAGCTTGGGCGGGGGCCACACCGGGGAGCTGTTTTTT
CASSLGGGHTGELFF
>TRBV5-1|TRBD2|.|TRBJ2-1
TGCGCCAGCAGCTTGGCTCTAGCGGGAGGAGGGAATGAGCAGTTCTTC
CASSLALAGGGNEQFF
>TRBV2|.|few|TRBJ2-1
TGTGCCAGCGGTGACAGTTACAATGAGCAGTTCTTC
CASGDSYNEQFF
>TRBV20-1|.|few|TRBJ2-3
TGCAGTGCACAGCGCTCAGCAGATACGCAGTATTTT
CSAQRSADTQYF
>TRBV20-1|TRBD2|.|TRBJ2-7
TGCAGTGCTGTCGTAGCGGGGCGACTCTACGAGCAGTACTTC
CSAVVAGRLYEQYF
>TRBV29-1|TRBD1|.|TRBJ2-7
TGCAGCGCCACCGGGACAGGGACCTCCTACGAGCAGTACTTC
CSATGTGTSYEQYF
>TRBV12-5|TRBD1|.|TRBJ2-2
TGTGCTAAAGGCCCGTGGGGACAGGGGATGAACTTCGGGGAGCTGTTTTTT
CAKGPWGQGMNFGELFF
>TRBV5-6|.|few|TRBJ2-3
TGTGCCAGCGGGGAGAGCGCAGATACGCAGTATTTT
CASGESADTQYF
>TRBV7-9|.|.|TRBJ1-2
TGTGCCCTACTCGATCAGGGGAGTAACTACACCTTC
CALLDQGSNYTF
>TRBV10-1|.|few|TRBJ2-5
TGCGCCAGCCCCAACGGGGGCCTGTTGGTGGAGACCCAGTACTTC
CASPNGGLLVETQYF
>TRBV12-3/TRBV12-4|.|few|TRBJ2-1
TGTGCCAGCAGTTTAGTATGGGAGGAGAGTGAGCAGTTCTTC
CASSLVWEESEQFF
>TRBV4-1|TRBD2|.|TRBJ2-7
TGCGCCAGCAGCCAAGATTATAGTTTCGGTAGCGGGAGGTATTGGGTATGGCTCTACGAGCAGTACTTC
CASSQDYSFGSGRYWVWLYEQYF
>TRBV30|.|.|TRBJ2-2
TGTGCCTGGAGTGGAGGGGGGAACACCGGGGAGCTGTTTTTT
CAWSGGGNTGELFF
>TRBV18|.|few|TRBJ2-3
TGTGCCAGCTCACGCGTCCCTGGGACATATAGCACAGATACGCAGTATTTT
CASSRVPGTYSTDTQYF
>TRBV28|.|many|TRBJ1-1
TGTGCCAGCAGTCAACCCGCGACGGGGGTCGCTGAAGCTTTCTTT
CASSQPATGVAEAFF
>TRBV28|TRBD1|few|TRBJ1-1
TGTGCCAGCAGTTTATTACAGGGGAACCAGGAAGCTTTCTTT
CASSLLQGNQEAFF
>TRBV10-3|.|few|TRBJ2-6
TGTGCCATCAGTGAGGGTCGCTCTGGGGCCAACGTCCTGACTTTC
CAISEGRSGANVLTF
>TRBV9|.|.|TRBJ1-6
TGTGCCAGCAGCGTACAGGGGTTAGGATCACCCCTCCACTTT
CASSVQGLGSPLHF
>TRBV3-1|TRBD1|.|TRBJ1-1
TGTGCCAGCAGCCGCCTGGGACAGGGGAACACTGAAGCTTTCTTT
CASSRLGQGNTEAFF
>TRBV6-2/TRBV6-3|.|.|TRBJ2-5
TGTGCCAGCACAATACGGAACCAAGAGACCCAGTACTTC
CASTIRNQETQYF
>TRBV12-3/TRBV12-4|.|many|TRBJ1-5
TGTGCCAGCAGTTTCTCGGGATATTATAGCAATCAGCCCCAGCATTTT
CASSFSGYYSNQPQHF
>TRBV7-2|TRBD2|.|TRBJ2-7
TGTGCCAGCAGCTTAGCGCGGGCGGGAGAGGGGTACGAGCAGTACTTC
CASSLARAGEGYEQYF
>TRBV5-1|.|once|TRBJ1-6
TGCGCCAGCAGCGCAGGGACTGCGACTGGAGATTCACCCCTCCACTTT
CASSAGTATGDSPLHF
>TRBV5-1|TRBD1|many|TRBJ1-4
TGCGCCAGCAGCTTGGCCGGACAGGGGAGGGAAAAACTGTTTTTT
CASSLAGQGREKLFF
>TRBV4-2|.|few|TRBJ1-2
TGTGCCAGCAGCCAAGATATGGGAAAGTCAACTACTCAGGGGACCTTC
CASSQDMGKSTTQGTF
>TRBV10-3|.|few|TRBJ2-5
TGTGCCATCAGTGAGTCGAACGGTCAAGAGACCCAGTACTTC
CAISESNGQETQYF
>TRBV12-3/TRBV12-4|TRBD1|few|TRBJ2-1
TGTGCCAGCAGATGGGACAGGGACCACAATGAGCAGTTCTTC
CASRWDRDHNEQFF
>TRBV6-4|.|.|TRBJ2-7
TGTGCCAGCAGTGACGGGAACCATAGGGTTAACGAGCAGTACTTC
CASSDGNHRVNEQYF
>TRBV2|.|.|TRBJ2-2
TGTGCCAGCCGAGGGGGGGTCGCGAACACCGGGGAGCTGTTTTTT
CASRGGVANTGELFF
>TRBV25-1|.|few|TRBJ1-6
TGTGCCAGCAAAGGCTTTTATAATTCACCCCTCCACTTT
CASKGFYNSPLHF
>TRBV18|TRBD2|.|TRBJ2-7
TGTGCCAGCTCACCAATTCCTAGCGGGGTGACCTACGAGCAGTACTTC
CASSPIPSGVTYEQYF
>TRBV12-3/TRBV12-4|.|.|TRBJ1-2
TGTGCCAGCAGGCGAGATCCGGGAGGCCGCGATGGCTACACCTTC
CASRRDPGGRDGYTF
>TRBV11-2|.|.|TRBJ2-3
TGTGCCAGCAGCACCCCCAGGGGTAGCACAGATACGCAGTATTTT
CASSTPRGSTDTQYF
>TRBV6-1|.|.|TRBJ1-3
TGTGCCAGCAGCTTGGGAGGATGGACTGGAAACACCATATATTTT
CASSLGGWTGNTIYF
>TRBV12-3/TRBV12-4|.|.|TRBJ1-5
TGTGCCAGCAGTCTACAGGGTCCTCTTGGCAATCAGCCCCAGCATTTT
CASSLQGPLGNQPQHF
>TRBV11-2|TRBD1|many|TRBJ2-7
TGTGCCAGCAGCTTAGCGGGACAGGGGGCCTACGAGCAGTACTTC
CASSLAGQGAYEQYF
>TRBV12-3/TRBV12-4|.|.|TRBJ2-6
TGTGCCAGCGAGCTGACCGAGCATGGGGCCAACGTCCTGACTTTC
CASELTEHGANVLTF
>TRBV10-3|.|many|TRBJ2-3
TGTGCCATCAGTGATGTGGGAAAGGGGAGCACAGATACGCAGTATTTT
CAISDVGKGSTDTQYF
>TRBV5-6|TRBD1|few|TRBJ1-2
TGTGCCAGCAGCGCCGGGACAGACTATGGCTACACCTTC
CASSAGTDYGYTF
>TRBV25-1|.|many|TRBJ1-5
TGTGCCAGCAGTGACGCAGGGAAACAGCCCCAGCATTTT
CASSDAGKQPQHF
>TRBV5-6|TRBD2|many|TRBJ2-1
TGTGCCAGCAGCTTCCTAACTAGCGGGGCCTACAATGAGCAGTTCTTC
CASSFLTSGAYNEQFF
>TRBV15|.|.|TRBJ2-7
TGTGCCACCAGCAGAGAGAAGGGGGTGACCTACGAGCAGTACTTC
CATSREKGVTYEQYF
>TRBV7-6|.|.|TRBJ2-3
TGTGCCAGCAGCTTAGATTTTACGGTTGCAGATACGCAGTATTTT
CASSLDFTVADTQYF
>TRBV14|TRBD1|.|TRBJ2-1
TGTGCCAGCAGCCAAGATAGGACAGGGGGTTGGGATGAGCAGTTCTTC
CASSQDRTGGWDEQFF
>TRBV11-2|TRBD2|.|TRBJ2-7
TGTGCCAGCAGCTTTTCAGGATGGTCTAGCGGGGTTTACGAGCAGTACTTC
CASSFSGWSSGVYEQYF
>TRBV7-2|TRBD1|.|TRBJ1-6
TGTGCCAGCAGCTTAACCCCGACAGGGCAGAGTTCACCCCTCCACTTT
CASSLTPTGQSSPLHF
>TRBV9|.|few|TRBJ1-1
TGTGCCAGCAGCGGCGACAGCTTAAGCACTGAAGCTTTCTTT
CASSGDSLSTEAFF
>TRBV9|.|few|TRBJ2-1
TGTGCCAGCAGCGTAGTAGGGGGGGGGACTAATTCCTACAATGAGCAGTTCTTC
CASSVVGGGTNSYNEQFF
>TRBV4-3|.|few|TRBJ2-5
TGCGCCAGCAGCCAAGAACTTCAGCAAGAGACCCAGTACTTC
CASSQELQQETQYF